Included here is one T cell receptor beta chain sequence, with context. Antigen unknown. Profiled with immunoSEQ multiplex PCR; TCRdb holds only in-frame clones, not every one. The sample lists over 250,000 clones, approximately 83% occurring once. Germline V gene lookup returns CDR1 MDHEN and CDR2 SYDVKM. V lost 3 bases and J 1 base, leaving 9 bases between the germline ends. The CDR3 spans 14 residues. This record belongs to a study of cytomegalovirus exposure and HLA in healthy donors. Regarding the study as a whole: The TCR clusters that emerged in the first cohort tended, a later analysis found, to co-occur in the 120 or so validation repertoires. There were a few CMV-associated chains whose specificity for CMV antigens was confirmed in vitro. Per published reports, the classifier diagnosed cytomegalovirus status with high specificity and sensitivity. The study recorded 164 TCR beta chains that were cytomegalovirus-associated.

V and J are TRBV28 and TRBJ1-1; D gene ambiguous. The specimen was PBMCs. This receptor was obtained from a woman between 18 and 29 years old in good health and CMV-seronegative. This CDR3 reads CASSFPRGNTEAFF. For the CDR3, the DNA is TGTGCCAGCAGTTTCCCGCGGGGGAACACTGAAGCTTTCTTT.